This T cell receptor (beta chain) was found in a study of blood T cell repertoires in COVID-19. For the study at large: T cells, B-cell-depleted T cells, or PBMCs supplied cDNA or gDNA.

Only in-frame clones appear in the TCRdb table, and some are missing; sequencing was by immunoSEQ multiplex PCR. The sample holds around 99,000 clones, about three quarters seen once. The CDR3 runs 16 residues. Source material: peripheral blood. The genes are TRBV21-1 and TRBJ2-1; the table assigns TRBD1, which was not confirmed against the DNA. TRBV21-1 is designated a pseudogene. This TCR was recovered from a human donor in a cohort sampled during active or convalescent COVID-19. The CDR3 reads CASSITGDRPYNEQFF. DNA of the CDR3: TGTGCCAGCAGCATAACCGGGGACAGGCCATACAATGAGCAGTTCTTC.